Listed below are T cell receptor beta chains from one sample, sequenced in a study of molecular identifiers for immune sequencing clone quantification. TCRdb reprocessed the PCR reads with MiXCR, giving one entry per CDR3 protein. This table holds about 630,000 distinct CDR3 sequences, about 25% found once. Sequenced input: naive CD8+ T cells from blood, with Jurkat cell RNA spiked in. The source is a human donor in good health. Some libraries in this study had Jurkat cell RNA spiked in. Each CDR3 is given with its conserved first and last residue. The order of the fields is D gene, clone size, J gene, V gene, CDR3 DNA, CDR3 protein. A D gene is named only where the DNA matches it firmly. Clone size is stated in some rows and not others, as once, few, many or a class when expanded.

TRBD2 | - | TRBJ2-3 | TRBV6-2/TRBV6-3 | TGTGCCAGCAAACCGGGACTAGCTGTGGATACGGAGTATTTT | CASKPGLAVDTEYF
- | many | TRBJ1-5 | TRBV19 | TGTGCCAGTAGTATGGGAAGGGAGGGAATCGGCAATCAGCCCCAGCATTTT | CASSMGREGIGNQPQHF
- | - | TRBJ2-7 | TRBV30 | TGTGCCTGGGGGGCGATCAGGGGCTACGAGCAGTACTTC | CAWGAIRGYEQYF
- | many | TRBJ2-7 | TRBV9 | TGTGCCAGCAGCCCGGACGGATTCCTGAACGAGCAGTACTTC | CASSPDGFLNEQYF
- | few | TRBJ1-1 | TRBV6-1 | TGTGCCAGCACCCTAGCGGAGGGTTTCAACACTGAAGCTTTCTTT | CASTLAEGFNTEAFF
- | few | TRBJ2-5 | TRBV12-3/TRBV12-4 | TGTGCCAGCAGTTCCTTGGCGGAGCTGAACCAAGAGACCCAGTACTTC | CASSSLAELNQETQYF
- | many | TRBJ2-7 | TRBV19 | TGTGCCAGTAGTATCGCAGGGGTCGACGAGCAGTACTTC | CASSIAGVDEQYF
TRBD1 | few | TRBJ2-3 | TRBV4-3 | TGCGCCAGCAGCCAGGCGACAGGGCCCAGGGTAGCAGATACGCAGTATTTT | CASSQATGPRVADTQYF
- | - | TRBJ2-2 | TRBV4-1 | TGCGCCAGCAGTCAAAGGTCCCAGACCTTTTCCCCCCACGGGGAGCTGTTTTTT | CASSQRSQTFSPHGELFF
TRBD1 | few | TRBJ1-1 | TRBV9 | TGTGCCAGCCGCGGGGGAGGGGGCGCGGGTATGACTGAAGCTTTCTTT | CASRGGGGAGMTEAFF
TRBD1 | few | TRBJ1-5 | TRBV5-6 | TGTGCCAGCAGCTTCGGACAGGGGGGCCATCAGCCCCAGCATTTT | CASSFGQGGHQPQHF
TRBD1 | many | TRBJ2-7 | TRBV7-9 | TGTGCCAGCAGCTTAGGGGACAGGGGGCTATCCTTGGAGCAGTACTTC | CASSLGDRGLSLEQYF
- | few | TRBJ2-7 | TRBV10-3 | TGTGCCATCAGTGCTCAAAACGGAGGGACCCCCTACGAGCAGTACTTC | CAISAQNGGTPYEQYF
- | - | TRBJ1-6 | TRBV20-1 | TGCAGTGCTAGAGATTGGATAGCGGGACTGGATAATTCACCCCTCCACTTT | CSARDWIAGLDNSPLHF
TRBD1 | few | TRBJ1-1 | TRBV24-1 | TGTGCCACCAGTGCAGGGGGCAGCACTGAAGCTTTCTTT | CATSAGGSTEAFF
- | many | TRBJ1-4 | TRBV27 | TGTGCCAGTGGGGAGCAGATCGGCGAAAAACTGTTTTTT | CASGEQIGEKLFF
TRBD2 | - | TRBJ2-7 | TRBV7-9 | TGTGCCAGCAGTATGACAAGGGAGGGCTACGAGCAGTACTTC | CASSMTREGYEQYF
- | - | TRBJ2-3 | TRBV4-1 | TGCGCCAGCAGCCAAGTTAGCTTTACTACTAGGGCAGATACGCAGTATTTT | CASSQVSFTTRADTQYF
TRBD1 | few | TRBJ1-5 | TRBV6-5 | TGTGCCAGCAGTTACAGGCAGGGGGTTAGGCCCCAGCATTTT | CASSYRQGVRPQHF
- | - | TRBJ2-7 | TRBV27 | TGTGCCAGCAGTTTACATAATTCCTACGAGCAGTACTTC | CASSLHNSYEQYF
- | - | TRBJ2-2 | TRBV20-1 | TGCAGTGCTAGAGAGGGCCGGAACACCGGGGAGCTGTTTTTT | CSAREGRNTGELFF
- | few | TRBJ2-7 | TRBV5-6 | TGTGCCAGCAGCTTGGTGGTCCCTTTGGAGCAGTACTTC | CASSLVVPLEQYF
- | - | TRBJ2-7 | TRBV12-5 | TGTGCTAGTGGTTTTGCAGGGGACGAGCAGTACTTC | CASGFAGDEQYF
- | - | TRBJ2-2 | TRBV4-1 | TGCGCCAGCAGCCAAGAGGGTAGCCCCGGGGAGCTGTTTTTT | CASSQEGSPGELFF
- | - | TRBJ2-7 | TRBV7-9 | TGTGCCAGCAGCTCGGACCTGTTTCGGGAGCAGTACTTC | CASSSDLFREQYF
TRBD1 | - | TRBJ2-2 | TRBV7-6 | TGTGCCAGCAGCCTAGGGACAGAAAACACCGGGGAGCTGTTTTTT | CASSLGTENTGELFF
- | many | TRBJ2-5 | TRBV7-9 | TGTGCCAGCAGCCCGACGCGTGGATCGGATTGGGAGACCCAGTACTTC | CASSPTRGSDWETQYF
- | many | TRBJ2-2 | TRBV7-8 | TGTGCCAGCCTGCATGGATCCGGGGAGCTGTTTTTT | CASLHGSGELFF
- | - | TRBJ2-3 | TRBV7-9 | TGTGCCAGCAGCTCAAGTCCGGGACGCGGCGCAGATACGCAGTATTTT | CASSSSPGRGADTQYF
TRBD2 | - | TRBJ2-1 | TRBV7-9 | TGTGCCAGCAGCACTCTAGCGGGGGGGGGTAATGAGCAGTTCTTC | CASSTLAGGGNEQFF